One and the same sample provided the 16 T cell receptor beta chains below, sequenced in a study of vaccination effects on CD4 cells after COVID-19. For these TCRs, the target antigens are not known. TCRdb's table, derived via immunoSEQ multiplex PCR, lists solely in-frame clones and lacks some. The sample contains around 54,000 clones, roughly 80% of which appear only once. Pools of viral peptides were used by the ViraFEST assay to expand antigen-specific CD4+ T cells ahead of sequencing. With 10 days of culture completed, CD4+ T cells were isolated. The source was CD4+ T cells from PBMCs cultured with HCoV-229E spike peptides, collected before COVID-19 vaccination. These receptors originate from a human donor who received a COVID-19 vaccine.

V and J are TRBV12-2 and TRBJ2-7. TRBV12-2 is given as a pseudogene. This CDR3 spans 10 amino acids. DNA of the CDR3: TGTGCAAGTCGCGCCTACGAGCAGTACGTC. Encoded protein: CASRAYEQYV.

This sequence joins TRBV5-6 and TRBJ2-1, with D perhaps TRBD1 or TRBD2 (5 bases each). V lost 3 bases to trimming and J lost 5 bases, with 15 bases between them. In germline, CDR1 is SGHDT, CDR2 YYEEEE. The CDR3 consists of 15 residues. The CDR3 loop is CASSSPPGANNEQFF. DNA for the CDR3: TGTGCCAGCAGCTCCCCTCCCGGGGCCAACAATGAGCAGTTCTTC.

In DNA form, the CDR3 reads TGTGCCAGCAGCCCGATGCAAAACACCGGGGAGCTGTTTTTT. This translates into CASSPMQNTGELFF. The chain links TRBV7-8 to TRBJ2-2; D is uncertain. V lost 5 bases and J 2 bases, leaving 9 bases between the germline ends. Germline assignment: CDR1 SGHVS and CDR2 FQNEAQ. The CDR3 has 14 amino acids. Combining the CDR3 with reference TRBV7-8 and TRBJ2-2 gives the whole variable domain GAGVSQSPRYKVAKRGQDVALRCDPISGHVSLFWYQQALGQGPEFLTYFQNEAQLDKSGLPSDRFFAERPEGSVSTLKIQRTQQEDSAVYLCASSPMQNTGELFFGEGSRLTVL.

CDR3 in DNA: TGCAGCGTCGTACCCCCAGGGGGCACCGGGGAGCTGTTTTTT. It yields the protein CSVVPPGGTGELFF. The J gene is TRBJ2-2, the V gene TRBV29-1, with TRBD1 identical over 7 bases. Germline CDR1 is SQVTM and CDR2 is ANQGSEA. The CDR3 loop spans 14 amino acids. V gave up 6 bases and J gave up 4 bases; unmatched junction bases: 8.

The genes are TRBV5-6 and TRBJ1-5; 8 bases align to TRBD1. This CDR3 spans 15 amino acids. Trimming at V came to 3 bases and at J to 4 bases, leaving 6 bases not matched to a gene. The germline V gene encodes CDR1 SGHDT and CDR2 YYEEEE. The CDR3 DNA follows: TGTGCCAGCAGCTCACTGGACAGGGAAAATCAGCCCCAGCATTTT. It translates to CASSSLDRENQPQHF.

This sequence joins TRBV18 and TRBJ2-3; TRBD2 matches 8 bases. The trim removed 3 bases at V and 7 bases at J, leaving 9 bases unmatched. The CDR3 has 15 residues. CDR1 and CDR2 (germline): KGHSH, LQKENI. CDR3 sequence: CASSPVAGPGNTQYF. The CDR3 coding sequence is TGTGCCAGCTCACCGGTAGCGGGGCCCGGGAATACGCAGTATTTT.

The chain is built from TRBV18 and TRBJ2-7, with 7 bases identical to TRBD2. V was pared by 3 bases and J by 2 bases, with 1 base of the junction left unmatched. From germline, CDR1 is KGHSH and CDR2 LQKENI. This CDR3 contains 13 residues. CDR3 sequence (DNA): TGTGCCAGCTCACCCCGGGGGGCCTACGAGCAGTACGTC. Translated: CASSPRGAYEQYV.

CDR3 sequence: CAWETSGGAQNIQYF. CDR3 DNA: TGTGCCTGGGAAACTAGCGGGGGGGCCCAAAACATTCAGTACTTC. The chain joins TRBV30 to TRBJ2-4, with TRBD2 matching over 13 bases. With 5 bases clipped from V and 5 bases from J, the junction kept 6 bases outside the gene matches. This CDR3 is 15 amino acids long. The V gene's germline CDR1 is GTSNPN and CDR2 SVGIG (reference sequence).

This clone was observed a handful of times. The gene calls are TRBV19 and TRBJ1-3; no reliable D call. V dropped 5 bases and J dropped 4 bases, with 9 bases sitting between them. The germline CDR1 and CDR2 sequences are LNHDA and SQIVND (reference sequence). The CDR3 is 13 amino acids. The CDR3 region has the DNA TGTGCCAGTAGTTTCCGGTCAGGAAACACCATATATTTT. Amino acids: CASSFRSGNTIYF.

The V and J genes are TRBV19 and TRBJ1-1; the D gene is possibly TRBD1 (6 bases). This CDR3 region has 13 residues. The germline V gene encodes CDR1 LNHDA and CDR2 SQIVND (reference sequence). V dropped 6 bases and J dropped 6 bases, with 14 bases sitting between them. The CDR3 sequence is CASSDTGWAEAFF. In nucleotides, the CDR3 is TGTGCCAGTAGCGATACAGGGTGGGCTGAAGCTTTCTTT.

This clone was found once. The chain uses TRBV4-3 and TRBJ2-5; the match to TRBD2 covers 10 bases. Germline CDR1 is LGHNA and CDR2 is YSLEER. Unmatched junction bases numbered 4, after V lost 4 bases and J lost 5 bases. CDR3 length: 14 amino acids. The CDR3 DNA is TGCGCCAGCAGCCCACTAGCGGGGAGGGAGACCCAGTACTTC. This translates into CASSPLAGRETQYF.

The chain joins TRBV7-2 to TRBJ2-5; 11 nucleotides line up with TRBD2. After removal of 5 bases from V and 3 bases from J, the junction contained 2 bases not matched to a gene. This CDR3 comprises 14 residues. The germline V gene encodes CDR1 SGHTA and CDR2 FQGNSA. The chain's CDR3 is CASSPGLAEETQYF. Here the CDR3 DNA reads TGTGCCAGCAGCCCGGGACTAGCGGAAGAGACCCAGTACTTC.

V is TRBV18 and J is TRBJ1-2; maybe TRBD1 (5 bases). This CDR3 has 15 residues. In germline, CDR1 is KGHSH, CDR2 LQKENI. V was pared by 3 bases and J by 4 bases, with 15 bases between. The CDR3 DNA reads TGTGCCAGCTCACCGTCAGTGAGGGGTGGCTATGGCTACACCTTC. It is translated as CASSPSVRGGYGYTF.

Here the CDR3 reads CASTEPGGEKLFF. The CDR3 DNA follows: TGTGCCAGCACGGAACCGGGGGGCGAAAAACTGTTTTTT. This chain connects TRBV6-5 to TRBJ1-4; D perhaps matches TRBD1 (6 bases). Germline CDR1 MNHEY, CDR2 SVGAGI. V gave up 7 bases and J gave up 8 bases, with 14 bases separating them. The CDR3 length is 13 residues.

V is TRBV5-1 and J is TRBJ2-6; possibly TRBD1 for D (6 bases). This CDR3 has 16 amino acids. Germline V gene sequence: CDR1 SGHRS, CDR2 YFSETQ. The ends were cut back, 0 bases at V and 0 bases at J, with 7 bases in the middle. This CDR3 reads CASSLEQGSGANVLTF. Here the CDR3 DNA reads TGCGCCAGCAGCTTGGAACAGGGCTCTGGGGCCAACGTCCTGACTTTC.

This rearrangement joins TRBV4-2 to TRBJ1-2; 9 bases fit TRBD1. Trimming cost V 0 bases and J 3 bases; bases outside gene matches: 2. The V gene's germline CDR1 is LGHNA and CDR2 YNFKEQ. This CDR3 has 15 amino acids. CDR3 protein: CASSQETGGDYGYTF. CDR3 nucleotide sequence: TGTGCCAGCAGCCAAGAGACAGGGGGAGACTATGGCTACACCTTC.